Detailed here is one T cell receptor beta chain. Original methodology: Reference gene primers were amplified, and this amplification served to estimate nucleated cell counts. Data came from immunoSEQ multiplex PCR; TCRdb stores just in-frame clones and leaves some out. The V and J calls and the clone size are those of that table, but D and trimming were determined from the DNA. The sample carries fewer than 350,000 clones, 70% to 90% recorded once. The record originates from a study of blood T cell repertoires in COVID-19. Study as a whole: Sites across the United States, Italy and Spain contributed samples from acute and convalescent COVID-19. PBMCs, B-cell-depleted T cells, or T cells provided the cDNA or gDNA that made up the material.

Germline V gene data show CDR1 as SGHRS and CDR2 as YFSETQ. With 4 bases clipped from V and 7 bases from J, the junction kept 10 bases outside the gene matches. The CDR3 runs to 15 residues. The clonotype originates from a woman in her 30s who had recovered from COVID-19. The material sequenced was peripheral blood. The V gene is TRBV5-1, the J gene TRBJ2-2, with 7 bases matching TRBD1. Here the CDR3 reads CASSPTGVTIGELFF. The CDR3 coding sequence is TGCGCCAGCAGCCCAACAGGGGTCACCATCGGGGAGCTGTTTTTT.